The 25 T cell receptor beta chains presented below share a single source sample, sequenced in a study of blood T cell repertoires in COVID-19. Only in-frame clones appear in the TCRdb table, and some are missing; sequencing was by immunoSEQ multiplex PCR. Of approximately 57,000 clones in the sample, 87% were seen once. Sequencing input: peripheral blood. These receptors were collected from a man aged 50-59 years with acute or convalescent COVID-19.

This chain joins TRBV9 and TRBJ2-7, with D possibly TRBD1 on 6 matching bases. The CDR3 runs to 13 residues. Trimming stripped 3 bases from V and 7 bases from J, with 14 bases between. The germline CDR1 and CDR2 sequences are SGDLS and YYNGEE. As DNA, the CDR3 is TGTGCCAGCAGCGGGGAGACAGGTACGGAGCAGTACTTC. Translated: CASSGETGTEQYF.

This clone was detected once. V is TRBV18 and J is TRBJ2-3; 7 nucleotides line up with TRBD2. Trimming cost V 0 bases and J 5 bases; bases outside gene matches: 5. The CDR3 runs 15 residues. Germline values: CDR1 KGHSH, CDR2 LQKENI. The CDR3 coding sequence is TGTGCCAGCTCACCACCCGCGGGAGCCAGAGATACGCAGTATTTT. The encoded protein is CASSPPAGARDTQYF.

The chain uses TRBV6-2 or TRBV6-3 and TRBJ1-5; D is undetermined. Germline CDR1 is MNHEY and CDR2 is SVGEGT. V lost 7 bases, J lost 4 bases, and 11 bases lay in between. The CDR3 is made up of 13 amino acids. CDR3 DNA: TGTGCCAGCACCCCTCAAGCAAATCAGCCCCAGCATTTT. Translating gives CASTPQANQPQHF.

CDR3 in amino acids: CASSFWTGVSYEQYF. CDR3 coding DNA: TGTGCCAGCAGCTTTTGGACAGGGGTCTCGTACGAGCAGTACTTC. The chain couples TRBV11-2 to TRBJ2-7; 9 positions match TRBD1. J was trimmed by 4 bases and V by 3 bases; bases with no gene match: 7. CDR1 is SGHAT and CDR2 is FQNNGV in the germline V gene. The CDR3 loop spans 15 amino acids.

V usage is TRBV29-1 and J usage is TRBJ2-2; D not certain. V lost 4 bases to trimming and J lost 5 bases, with 11 bases between them. Germline V lookup: CDR1 SQVTM, CDR2 ANQGSEA. The CDR3 extends over 13 amino acids. The CDR3 nucleotides read TGCAGCGTTGCGCCCGGAGTTACCGGGGAGCTGTTTTTT. Its translation: CSVAPGVTGELFF.

The J gene is TRBJ2-7, the V gene TRBV3-1 (or the pseudogene TRBV3-2), with TRBD2 matching over 13 bases. Germline V gene data show CDR1 as LGHDT and CDR2 as YNNKEL (reference sequence). With 7 bases clipped from V and 2 bases from J, the junction kept 8 bases outside the gene matches. This CDR3 has 16 amino acids. The CDR3 DNA sequence: TGTGCCAGCACCCCGGGACTAGCGGGATCAACCTACGAGCAGTACTTC. Its translation: CASTPGLAGSTYEQYF.

A single count supports this clone. The genes are TRBV10-3 and TRBJ1-2; D gene unclear. CDR3 length: 17 residues. The germline gives CDR1 ENHRY, CDR2 SYGVKD. The ends were cut back, 0 bases at V and 0 bases at J, with 14 bases in the middle. The DNA of the CDR3 is TGTGCCATCAGTGAGTCTGTAGGTACAGCAGCTAACTATGGCTACACCTTC. Encoded protein: CAISESVGTAANYGYTF.

The chain joins TRBV28 to TRBJ2-1, with TRBD2 identical over 14 bases. The germline V gene has CDR1 MDHEN and CDR2 SYDVKM. The CDR3 length is 14 residues. The V segment lost 7 bases and the J segment 7 bases; nucleotides outside the gene matches: 3. The CDR3, as DNA: TGTGCCAGCAAAGGGACTAGCGGGAGAAATGAGCAGTTCTTC. Translated, it gives CASKGTSGRNEQFF.

Only a few counts were recorded for this clone. CDR3 protein: CASSLYQGEAFF. CDR3 nucleotides: TGTGCCAGCAGCTTGTATCAGGGTGAAGCTTTCTTT. V gene TRBV5-6 combines with J gene TRBJ1-1; D might be TRBD1 (5 bases). The germline gives CDR1 SGHDT, CDR2 YYEEEE. V lost 1 base and J lost 7, with 8 bases in between. The CDR3 loop spans 12 amino acids.

The genes are TRBV12-3 or TRBV12-4 and TRBJ2-3; no clear D gene. Trimming left V 5 bases short and J 1 base short, with 7 bases between. The CDR3 is 13 residues long. The CDR3 region is CASSRRGTDTQYF. CDR3 nucleotide sequence: TGTGCCAGCAGTCGACGGGGCACAGATACGCAGTATTTT.

V usage is TRBV6-6 and J usage is TRBJ2-2, with D unresolved. CDR3 length equals 14 residues. Trimming took 4 bases from V and 4 from J, leaving 10 bases between them. Germline CDR1 MNHNY, CDR2 SVGAGI (reference sequence). The CDR3 bases are TGTGCCAGCAGTTTAACCCGGAGCACCGGGGAGCTGTTTTTT. Protein product: CASSLTRSTGELFF.

This chain uses TRBV5-6 with TRBJ2-5; a weak D match, TRBD2 (6 bases). Germline-derived CDR1 and CDR2 are SGHDT and YYEEEE. The V gene lost 4 bases and the J gene lost 9 bases, with 22 bases spanning the gap. CDR3 length: 15 amino acids. This CDR3 is CASSAGGTARLAQYF. CDR3 nucleotides: TGTGCCAGCAGCGCCGGCGGGACGGCTCGGTTGGCCCAGTACTTC.

This sequence joins TRBV2 and TRBJ1-2; TRBD1 is a possible D gene (6 bases). The CDR3 is made up of 13 amino acids. Germline CDR1 reads SNHLY; CDR2 reads FYNNEI. The V and J ends lost 8 bases and 6 bases respectively, with 16 bases between them. CDR3 DNA: TGTGCCAGCGGGCGCGGGGGCGAAGATGGCTACACCTTC. Translation: CASGRGGEDGYTF.

The V and J genes are TRBV6-5 and TRBJ1-2, with unresolved D. V was clipped by 2 bases and J by 4 bases, with 11 bases between them. Germline V gene data show CDR1 as MNHEY and CDR2 as SVGAGI. This CDR3 has 14 residues. This CDR3 is CASSYVGGLYGYTF. The CDR3 coding sequence is TGTGCCAGCAGTTACGTGGGCGGGCTCTATGGCTACACCTTC.

The gene calls are TRBV28 and TRBJ2-7, with D perhaps TRBD1 (6 bases). The V gene lost 2 bases and the J gene lost 4 bases, with 6 bases spanning the gap. The CDR3 has 12 amino acids. CDR1 is MDHEN, CDR2 SYDVKM, per germline. This CDR3 reads CASSLQGYEQYF. The CDR3 nucleotides are TGTGCCAGCAGTTTACAGGGGTACGAGCAGTACTTC. The full variable domain, with the rest looked up from reference TRBV28 and TRBJ2-7, is DVKVTQSSRYLVKRTGEKVFLECVQDMDHENMFWYRQDPGLGLRLIYFSYDVKMKEKGDIPEGYSVSREKKERFSLILESASTNQTSMYLCASSLQGYEQYFGPGTRLTVT.

V gene TRBV5-5 combines with J gene TRBJ1-1; 7 nucleotides line up with TRBD1. Trimming removed 3 bases from V and 4 bases from J; junction bases left unmatched: 6. The CDR3 consists of 14 residues. Germline V gene lookup returns CDR1 SGHKS and CDR2 YYEKEE (reference sequence). The CDR3 reads CASSSPTGATEAFF. CDR3 DNA sequence: TGTGCCAGCAGCTCCCCCACAGGGGCCACTGAAGCTTTCTTT.

V gene TRBV27 combines with J gene TRBJ2-7; 9 nucleotides agree with TRBD2. The trim removed 5 bases at V and 3 bases at J, leaving 8 bases unmatched. CDR1 is MNHEY and CDR2 is SMNVEV in the germline V gene (reference sequence). The CDR3 has 15 residues. The CDR3 sequence is CASSPMSSGNYEQYF. CDR3 sequence (DNA): TGTGCCAGCAGTCCAATGTCTAGCGGGAACTACGAGCAGTACTTC.

This clone occurred a few times. J is TRBJ2-7 and V is TRBV11-2; 11 bases fit TRBD1. Germline V gives CDR1 SGHAT, CDR2 FQNNGV. With 1 base clipped from V and 6 bases from J, the junction kept 8 bases outside the gene matches. CDR3 length equals 16 residues. The CDR3 sequence is CASSLAGWDRGSEQYF. The CDR3 nucleotides read TGTGCCAGCAGCTTAGCGGGCTGGGACAGGGGGAGCGAGCAGTACTTC.

The chain recombines TRBV6-2 or TRBV6-3 with TRBJ2-1, with 10 bases identical to TRBD2. Germline-derived CDR1 and CDR2 are MNHEY and SVGEGT. There are 14 residues in the CDR3. V dropped 6 bases and J dropped 3; count of bases not matched to a gene: 2. The CDR3 loop reads CASSQRGGYNEQFF. The CDR3 DNA reads as TGTGCCAGCAGCCAGCGGGGGGGCTACAATGAGCAGTTCTTC.

A remark on this clone: Within the sample, other DNA sequences also encode this same CDR3. The chain carries TRBV10-3 and TRBJ2-3; D possibly corresponds to TRBD2 (6 bases). Deletions cut 3 bases from V and 4 bases from J, with 8 bases between. CDR1 and CDR2 (germline): ENHRY, SYGVKD. The CDR3 covers 13 residues. The CDR3 DNA reads TGTGCCATCAGTGATACGGGGGCAGATACGCAGTATTTT. Its protein product is CAISDTGADTQYF.

Regarding this clone: Other DNA sequences within the sample encode an identical CDR3. The chain carries TRBV6-5 and TRBJ2-7; 8 bases match TRBD1. The J segment lost 4 bases and the V segment lost 6 bases, leaving 2 bases of the junction unmatched. CDR1 MNHEY and CDR2 SVGAGI come from the germline V gene. The CDR3 totals 12 residues. For the CDR3, the DNA is TGTGCCAGCAGCCGACAGGGGTACGAGCAGTACTTC. Translated: CASSRQGYEQYF.

This chain joins TRBV19 and TRBJ1-2; TRBD1 matches at 9 bases. Per the germline V gene, CDR1 is LNHDA and CDR2 is SQIVND (reference sequence). The ends lost 6 bases at V and 4 bases at J; junction bases unmatched: 6. CDR3 length: 14 residues. For the CDR3, the DNA is TGTGCCAGTAGAAGGACAGGGGTTGGCTATGGCTACACCTTC. Its protein product is CASRRTGVGYGYTF. Supplemented by reference TRBV19 and TRBJ1-2, the full variable domain reads DGGITQSPKYLFRKEGQNVTLSCEQNLNHDAMYWYRQDPGQGLRLIYYSQIVNDFQKGDIAEGYSVSREKKESFPLTVTSAQKNPTAFYLCASRRTGVGYGYTFGSGTRLTVV.

The V and J genes are TRBV25-1 and TRBJ2-2; 10 nucleotides match TRBD2. The CDR3 has 15 residues. The V gene's germline CDR1 is MGHDK and CDR2 SYGVNS. V lost 3 bases to trimming and J lost 7 bases; unmatched junction nucleotides: 5. This CDR3 is CASSDLAGVFGELFF. The CDR3, as DNA: TGTGCCAGCAGTGACCTAGCGGGAGTCTTCGGGGAGCTGTTTTTT.

The gene calls are TRBV28 and TRBJ2-1; 11 bases match TRBD2. The CDR3 loop spans 15 amino acids. Germline trimming cut 6 bases from V and 7 bases from J; bases unmatched to any gene: 8. CDR1 is MDHEN and CDR2 is SYDVKM in the germline V gene. The CDR3 protein is CASSLLAGAGNEQFF. CDR3 DNA: TGTGCCAGCAGCCTACTAGCGGGAGCTGGTAATGAGCAGTTCTTC.

The V call is TRBV6-5, the J call TRBJ1-2, with 8 bases matching TRBD1. This CDR3 region has 13 residues. In germline, CDR1 is MNHEY, CDR2 SVGAGI. V dropped 5 bases and J dropped 1; count of bases not matched to a gene: 0. The CDR3 coding sequence is TGTGCCAGCAGTACAGGGGGTAACTATGGCTACACCTTC. It translates to CASSTGGNYGYTF.